This T cell receptor (beta chain) appears in the sequencing data of a study of blood T cell repertoires in COVID-19. As for the study in general: From T cells, B-cell-depleted T cells, or PBMCs came the material, which was cDNA or gDNA.

Deletions cut 3 bases from V and 2 bases from J, with 11 bases between. This CDR3 has 15 residues. The germline gives CDR1 SGHAT, CDR2 FQNNGV. Original methodology: Cell counts per sample came from amplifying reference gene primers. Assay used: immunoSEQ multiplex PCR; TCRdb lists only in-frame clones, some missing. The D gene and trimming were derived from the DNA, and the V and J assignments and clone size from that table. The sample lists fewer than 250,000 clones, around 80% seen once, with over 10% in the top ten. The receptor's source is a woman aged 50 to 65 with acute or convalescent COVID-19. Sequenced: peripheral blood. This sequence joins TRBV11-2 and TRBJ1-5; D is possibly TRBD1 (5 bases). This CDR3 reads CASSFSSGGNQPQHF. CDR3 coding DNA: TGTGCCAGCAGCTTCTCCTCGGGGGGCAATCAGCCCCAGCATTTT. Supplemented by reference TRBV11-2 and TRBJ1-5, the full variable domain reads EAGVAQSPRYKIIEKRQSVAFWCNPISGHATLYWYQQILGQGPKLLIQFQNNGVVDDSQLPKDRFSAERLKGVDSTLKIQPAKLEDSAVYLCASSFSSGGNQPQHFGDGTRLSIL.